This paragraph reports one TCR beta chain. Time point noted: before trial treatment. Low-dose radiotherapy, low-dose cyclophosphamide, aspirin, ipilimumab and nivolumab were all given to the donors. This sample stems from a study of low-dose radiotherapy and immunotherapy resistance in tumors. Study-wide context: Individuals in Cohort 2 had 1 Gy per fraction every two weeks, adding up to 13 Gy over 26 weeks. Intravenous ipilimumab 1 mg/kg every six weeks was given with nivolumab 240 mg every two weeks. Intravenous cyclophosphamide at 200 mg/m2 preceded radiation and immunotherapy by one day, every two weeks.

TRAV- and TRBV-specific primers primed first-strand cDNA, covering alpha and beta chains. For amplifying TCRs, the PCR ran for around 20 cycles with Phusion, which was used together with a constant-region primer and the adapter on the V primers. TCRdb used MiXCR to reprocess the reads, holding one entry per CDR3 protein. Here the sample spans about 71,000 distinct CDR3 sequences, around 30% being singletons. The material sequenced was PBMCs, taken before treatment. The TCR comes from a female donor with ovarian cancer.

CDR3 amino acids: CASSKTSGGPSSRTDTQYF. In nucleotides, the CDR3 is TGTGCCAGCAGCAAAACTAGCGGGGGGCCTTCATCACGCACAGATACGCAGTATTTT. The V call is TRBV3-1, the J call TRBJ2-3; 12 bases fit TRBD2. The CDR3 covers 19 residues. V shed 5 bases, J shed 1 base, and the junction held 13 bases outside the gene matches. Per germline, CDR1 LGHDT and CDR2 YNNKEL (reference sequence).